This T cell receptor (beta chain) was captured in a study of regulatory T cells in long-lasting Graves disease. General observations from the study: Since the sample size was small, accuracy may have been reduced.

J was trimmed by 5 bases and V by 1 base; bases with no gene match: 9. The CDR3 is 17 residues long. The germline gives CDR1 SGDLS, CDR2 YYNGEE. The TCR beta library used iRepertoire HTBI primers with Arm-PCR amplification of CDR3. TCRdb independently ran MiXCR on the multiplex PCR reads; one entry per CDR3 protein. The table shows 350,000 to 500,000 distinct CDR3 sequences, with 12% to 15% occurring only once. This clonotype showed up many times. The target antigen is unknown. This sample's time point: newly diagnosed GD, antithyroid drugs for less than 3 months. Making the TCR library involved RNA that had been extracted from PBMCs. A further study also used this sample, focusing on T cells in Graves' hyperthyroidism and ophthalmopathy.

The rearrangement joins TRBV9 to TRBJ2-3, with 11 positions matching TRBD2. Specimen: peripheral blood mononuclear cells (PBMCs), collected at new diagnosis, from a patient treated with antithyroid drugs. The source is a woman aged 45 to 65 with Graves disease. CDR3 nucleotide sequence: TGTGCCAGCAGCGTAAATAGCGGGAGGGCCGTAGGAGATACGCAGTATTTT. Translated: CASSVNSGRAVGDTQYF.